Listed here are 16 T cell receptor beta chains from one sample, sequenced in a study of a mutant IDH1 vaccine in newly diagnosed glioma. As to time point: baseline, week 1 (first vaccination visit). Specified treatment: pre-vaccination baseline after standard-of-care therapy. TCRdb's copy holds only in-frame clones and misses some; the assay was immunoSEQ multiplex PCR. The sample has approximately 54,000 clones; approximately 81% are singletons. The starting material was PBMCs, obtained from a glioma patient treated with radiotherapy, temozolomide or both. The receptors were sampled from a man between 18 and 29 years old with glioma.

This clone was seen only once. The chain has TRBV7-9 and TRBJ2-7, with D uncertain. Trimming took off 3 bases at V and 5 bases at J, with 5 bases between the two ends. The V gene's germline CDR1 is SEHNR and CDR2 FQNEAQ (reference sequence). The CDR3 length is 11 residues. The CDR3 spells CASSLKNEQYF. In DNA form, the CDR3 reads TGTGCCAGCAGCTTGAAGAACGAGCAGTACTTC. Combining the CDR3 with reference TRBV7-9 and TRBJ2-7 gives the whole variable domain DTGVSQNPRHKITKRGQNVTFRCDPISEHNRLYWYRQTLGQGPEFLTYFQNEAQLEKSRLLSDRFSAERPKGSFSTLEIQRTEQGDSAMYLCASSLKNEQYFGPGTRLTVT.

The chain combines TRBV27 with TRBJ2-5; tentatively, D is TRBD2 (6 bases). Trimming cost V 2 bases and J 5 bases, with 12 bases left between them. This CDR3 has 14 amino acids. Germline CDR1 and CDR2: MNHEY and SMNVEV (reference sequence). CDR3 in amino acids: CASSLGTAGETQYF. In DNA, the CDR3 is TGTGCCAGCAGTTTAGGAACGGCGGGGGAGACCCAGTACTTC.

The chain couples TRBV11-1 to TRBJ2-7; the D call may be TRBD1 or TRBD2 (5 bases each). There are 14 residues in the CDR3. Trimming pared 4 bases from V and 5 bases from J, leaving 15 bases between. The germline V gene has CDR1 SGHAT and CDR2 FQDESV (reference sequence). DNA for the CDR3: TGTGCCAGCAGCTCGGGACCTCGGGGCGACGAGCAGTACTTC. The encoded protein is CASSSGPRGDEQYF.

This chain connects TRBV2 to TRBJ1-2; TRBD1 is a possible D gene (5 bases). The CDR3 spans 11 residues. CDR1 and CDR2 (germline): SNHLY, FYNNEI. V shed 2 bases and J shed 8 bases, with 6 bases lying between them. For the CDR3, the DNA is TGTGCCAGCAGTGAAAAGGGGGGCTACACCTTC. Translated, it gives CASSEKGGYTF.

The rearrangement links TRBV7-3 to TRBJ2-1; 7 bases fit TRBD2. The CDR3 is 15 amino acids. V trimming: 3 bases; J trimming: 0 bases; junction bases outside the gene matches: 2. Germline CDR1 SGHTA, CDR2 FQGTGA. The CDR3 here is CASSFSGGSYNEQFF. The CDR3 region has the DNA TGTGCCAGCAGCTTCTCGGGGGGCTCCTACAATGAGCAGTTCTTC. The variable domain in full, with the rest retrieved from reference TRBV7-3 and TRBJ2-1, is GAGVSQTPSNKVTEKGKYVELRCDPISGHTALYWYRQSLGQGPEFLIYFQGTGAADDSGLPNDRFFAVRPEGSVSTLKIQRTERGDSAVYLCASSFSGGSYNEQFFGPGTRLTVL.

This chain uses TRBV6-4 with TRBJ2-2; D call uncertain. Germline V gene sequence: CDR1 MRHNA, CDR2 SNTAGT. The germline V and J ends were trimmed by 6 bases and 1 base, with 6 bases remaining between them. The CDR3 runs to 13 residues. CDR3 region: CASSRENTGELFF. CDR3 coding DNA: TGTGCCAGCAGCCGCGAGAACACCGGGGAGCTGTTTTTT.

The chain joins TRBV7-9 to TRBJ1-6; TRBD1 is a possible D gene (6 bases). Trimming removed 4 bases from V and 1 base from J, with 11 bases in between. The CDR3 is made up of 16 amino acids. From germline, CDR1 is SEHNR and CDR2 FQNEAQ (reference sequence). This chain's CDR3 is CASSSADRSYNSPLHF. In DNA, the CDR3 is TGTGCCAGCAGCTCAGCGGACAGATCCTATAATTCACCCCTCCACTTT.

This clone was observed a single time. The chain uses TRBV6-5 and TRBJ1-4; no definite D call. Germline CDR1 MNHEY, CDR2 SVGAGI. V dropped 1 base and J dropped 4 bases, with 7 bases sitting between them. The CDR3 runs 14 residues. DNA of the CDR3: TGTGCCAGCAGTTACTTCGGCCTTAATGAAAAACTGTTTTTT. This gives the protein CASSYFGLNEKLFF.

The chain has TRBV30 and TRBJ1-1, with TRBD1 as a possible D gene (5 bases). Looked up from germline, CDR1 is GTSNPN and CDR2 is SVGIG (reference sequence). V lost 2 bases, J lost 0 bases, and 7 bases lay in between. This CDR3 region has 13 residues. CDR3 in amino acids: CAWSRQMNTEAFF. Here the CDR3 DNA reads TGTGCCTGGAGTCGACAGATGAACACTGAAGCTTTCTTT.

This rearrangement joins TRBV7-9 to TRBJ1-5; weak D call: TRBD1 (5 bases). CDR1 SEHNR and CDR2 FQNEAQ come from the germline V gene (reference sequence). The CDR3 length is 14 residues. Trimming took off 1 base at V and 4 bases at J, with 8 bases between the two ends. The CDR3 DNA sequence: TGTGCCAGCAGCTTAGGGGGGGTGAATCAGCCCCAGCATTTT. Its protein product is CASSLGGVNQPQHF.

This chain joins TRBV6-6 and TRBJ1-5; TRBD1 aligns across 7 bases. CDR1 is MNHNY and CDR2 is SVGAGI in the germline V gene (reference sequence). The CDR3 runs 16 residues. The V and J ends lost 2 bases and 4 bases, in that order; junction bases with no gene match: 8. CDR3 residues: CASSYRDSMGNQPQHF. The DNA for the CDR3 is TGTGCCAGCAGTTACCGGGACAGCATGGGGAATCAGCCCCAGCATTTT.

The chain couples TRBV28 to TRBJ1-1, with 7 bases matching TRBD1. The CDR3 is 17 residues long. CDR1 and CDR2 (germline): MDHEN, SYDVKM. V gave up 4 bases and J gave up 1 base; unmatched junction bases: 12. CDR3 DNA: TGTGCCAGCAGTTACGGGACAGCCGGGATGTGGAACACTGAAGCTTTCTTT. The encoded protein is CASSYGTAGMWNTEAFF. The full variable domain, its missing parts supplied by reference TRBV28 and TRBJ1-1, is DVKVTQSSRYLVKRTGEKVFLECVQDMDHENMFWYRQDPGLGLRLIYFSYDVKMKEKGDIPEGYSVSREKKERFSLILESASTNQTSMYLCASSYGTAGMWNTEAFFGQGTRLTVV.

This clone has just one count. This CDR3 is CASTALGTGQETQYF. DNA for the CDR3: TGTGCCAGCACCGCATTGGGGACAGGGCAGGAGACCCAGTACTTC. This chain joins TRBV27 and TRBJ2-5; 9 bases are shared with TRBD1. The junction had 11 bases not matched to a gene; V was cut back by 7 bases and J by 5 bases. Germline CDR1 and CDR2: MNHEY and SMNVEV (reference sequence). The CDR3 contains 15 residues.

This clone was picked up a small number of times. V and J are TRBV14 and TRBJ2-1; D is undetermined. The V end lost 4 bases, the J end lost 10 bases, and 11 bases lay between the germline ends. CDR3 length: 12 amino acids. Germline values: CDR1 SGHDN, CDR2 FVKESK. The CDR3 sequence: CASSPKGLEQFF. The CDR3 nucleotides are TGTGCCAGCAGCCCGAAGGGCCTAGAGCAGTTCTTC.

This sequence joins TRBV10-3 and TRBJ1-1, with D possibly matching TRBD1 (5 bases). The V end lost 7 bases, the J end lost 5 bases, and 17 bases lay between the germline ends. Looked up from germline, CDR1 is ENHRY and CDR2 is SYGVKD. The CDR3 sequence is 14 residues long. The CDR3 sequence is CAITAVGGRTEAFF. In nucleotides, the CDR3 is TGTGCCATCACTGCGGTTGGGGGTAGGACTGAAGCTTTCTTT.

The genes are TRBV7-9 and TRBJ1-1, with 12 bases lining up with TRBD1. The CDR3 length is 18 residues. Losses at the gene ends were 4 bases for V and 3 bases for J; bases not matched to a gene: 12. Germline V gene sequence: CDR1 SEHNR, CDR2 FQNEAQ (reference sequence). The CDR3 protein is CASSSMGQGAKDDTEAFF. For the CDR3, the DNA is TGTGCCAGCAGCTCCATGGGACAGGGGGCAAAGGATGACACTGAAGCTTTCTTT.